Listed below are T cell receptor beta chains from one sample, sequenced in a study of blood T cell repertoires in COVID-19. Sequencing was performed with immunoSEQ multiplex PCR; in TCRdb, only in-frame clones are kept and a portion is missing. Of some 240,000 clones listed, more than 65% were seen once; the top ten hold about 9.7%. The specimen was peripheral blood. These receptors came from a man aged 45-65 years with active or convalescent COVID-19. CDR3s include the opening cysteine and the closing phenylalanine or tryptophan. The D gene is left open where the match is weak. Not every row has a clone size; where given, it reads once, few, many or a size class.

cdr3_nt	cdr3_aa	v_call	clone_size	d_call	j_call
TGCGCCAGCAGCCCAATGGACTATTTGGCGGCCGGGGAGCTGTTTTTT	CASSPMDYLAAGELFF	TRBV5-1	once	.	TRBJ2-2
TGTGCCAGCAGCAAAGAAGAGGACGGGGAGCTGTTTTTT	CASSKEEDGELFF	TRBV21-1	.	.	TRBJ2-2
TGTGCCAGCAGCTTGCGGACAGGCGGCACAGATACGCAGTATTTT	CASSLRTGGTDTQYF	TRBV5-6	.	TRBD1	TRBJ2-3
TGCGCCAGCAGCTTAGGGGACAGGTACCAAGAGACCCAGTACTTC	CASSLGDRYQETQYF	TRBV5-1	.	TRBD1	TRBJ2-5
TGCAGCGTTGCGCAGGGCTCCTACAATGAGCAGTTCTTC	CSVAQGSYNEQFF	TRBV29-1	once	.	TRBJ2-1
TGTGCCAGCAGCGCCCGAAGCGGGAAGGCAGATACGCAGTATTTT	CASSARSGKADTQYF	TRBV7-2	few	TRBD2	TRBJ2-3
TGTGCCAGCAGCTCAGGACTAGCGGGGCCCGGGGAGACCCAGTACTTC	CASSSGLAGPGETQYF	TRBV7-6	.	TRBD2	TRBJ2-5
TGTGCCAGTACCCTTAACTTAGCCTGGGACACTGAAGCTTTCTTT	CASTLNLAWDTEAFF	TRBV19	.	.	TRBJ1-1
TGTGCCAGCAGTGATGGTTCAGGGGGTTTCTACGAGCAGTACTTC	CASSDGSGGFYEQYF	TRBV6-1	.	TRBD1	TRBJ2-7
TGTGCCAGTAGCCCTCCAGGGGGCTCGAACTATGGCTACACCTTC	CASSPPGGSNYGYTF	TRBV19	.	TRBD1	TRBJ1-2
TGTGCCAGCAGCTTAGAGCATGGAGGTGAGCAGTTCTTC	CASSLEHGGEQFF	TRBV11-3	.	.	TRBJ2-1
TGCGCCAGCAAAGGACTAGCGGGGCCGAACACCGGGGAGCTGTTTTTT	CASKGLAGPNTGELFF	TRBV10-1	few	TRBD2	TRBJ2-2
TGTGCCAGTAGTGCCAGCGGGAGTTGGGCTCGCGAGCAGTACTTC	CASSASGSWAREQYF	TRBV19	.	TRBD2	TRBJ2-7
TGTGCCAGCAGCGTAGCTGACAGGGAATCTCTTGGCTACACCTTC	CASSVADRESLGYTF	TRBV9	.	TRBD1	TRBJ1-2
TGTGCCAGCAGCGTAGATGTCTACACTGAAGCTTTCTTT	CASSVDVYTEAFF	TRBV9	.	.	TRBJ1-1
TGTGCCAGCAGCGGGCCCCCCGGCTCCTACAATGAGCAGTTCTTC	CASSGPPGSYNEQFF	TRBV7-9	.	.	TRBJ2-1
TGTGCCGCTCGACAGGGGGCCCATGGAAACACCATATATTTT	CAARQGAHGNTIYF	TRBV24-1	.	TRBD1	TRBJ1-3
TGTGCCAGCAGTCGATTACAGGGGAGGAATGAAAAACTGTTTTTT	CASSRLQGRNEKLFF	TRBV6-2/TRBV6-3	.	TRBD1	TRBJ1-4
TGTGCCACCAGCAGAGGTGCGGGAGGTGGGGAGACCCAGTACTTC	CATSRGAGGGETQYF	TRBV15	.	TRBD2	TRBJ2-5
TGCGCCAGCAGCCAGGAACGACAGGGCCCTTCCAATAATTCACCCCTCCACTTT	CASSQERQGPSNNSPLHF	TRBV4-3	few	TRBD1	TRBJ1-6
TGTGCCAGCACCCCGAGGGCCAATGAGCAGTTCTTC	CASTPRANEQFF	TRBV2	.	.	TRBJ2-1
TGTGCCAGCAGCCCGGGACAAACTAATGAAAAACTGTTTTTT	CASSPGQTNEKLFF	TRBV2	.	.	TRBJ1-4
TGTGCCAGCAGCGTAGCTGTCGGGAGCCCCTACGAGCAGTACTTC	CASSVAVGSPYEQYF	TRBV9	.	.	TRBJ2-7
TGTGCCAGCAGCGACCTAGCGGGAGGGGGGACGCAGTATTTT	CASSDLAGGGTQYF	TRBV11-2	.	TRBD2	TRBJ2-3
TGTGCCAGCAGGATGACTAGCGGGAGCCACGAGCAGTACTTC	CASRMTSGSHEQYF	TRBV6-5	.	TRBD2	TRBJ2-7
TGTGCCAGCAGCTTCCAGGGACAGATGAACACTGAAGCTTTCTTT	CASSFQGQMNTEAFF	TRBV11-2	many	TRBD1	TRBJ1-1
TGTGCCAGCAGCTTAGAAGACAAGCATACGCAGTATTTT	CASSLEDKHTQYF	TRBV7-6	.	.	TRBJ2-3
TGTGCCACCAGCAGAGGTGTCGACTATGGCTACACCTTC	CATSRGVDYGYTF	TRBV15	few	.	TRBJ1-2
TGTGCCAGCAGCGTAGTGGGGGCCTCCTACGAGCAGTACTTC	CASSVVGASYEQYF	TRBV9	.	.	TRBJ2-7
TGCAGTGCTAGTAGGGGTAACACTGAAGCTTTCTTT	CSASRGNTEAFF	TRBV20-1	.	.	TRBJ1-1
TGTGCCAGCAGCCGCACGGGGGGGGGCTCCTATAATTCACCCCTCCACTTT	CASSRTGGGSYNSPLHF	TRBV28	.	.	TRBJ1-6
TGTGCCAGCAGCCTACAGGGGTCTGGGGCCAACGTCCTGACTTTC	CASSLQGSGANVLTF	TRBV9	.	TRBD1	TRBJ2-6
TGCGCCAGCAGCTACGGGACAGCCTCGGGCTACACCTTC	CASSYGTASGYTF	TRBV5-1	once	TRBD1	TRBJ1-2
TGTGCCAGCAGTCTCACAGGGGGGTCCTACAATGAGCAGTTCTTC	CASSLTGGSYNEQFF	TRBV27	.	TRBD1	TRBJ2-1
TGTGCCAGCAGCTCTACAGGGGTCCCTGAAGCTTTCTTT	CASSSTGVPEAFF	TRBV11-2	.	TRBD1	TRBJ1-1
TGTGCCACCAGCAGAGGAAGCCCATCTGGAAACACCATATATTTT	CATSRGSPSGNTIYF	TRBV15	.	.	TRBJ1-3
TGTGCCAGCAGTTACTCTAAGGGGGCGAGTACTGAAGCTTTCTTT	CASSYSKGASTEAFF	TRBV6-5	.	TRBD1	TRBJ1-1
TGTGCCAGCAGCCAAGGAGGGGGACTAGCGCATACGCAGTATTTT	CASSQGGGLAHTQYF	TRBV3-1/TRBV3-2	once	TRBD2	TRBJ2-3
TGTGCCAGCAGTACAGGGGGCCATGGCTACACCTTC	CASSTGGHGYTF	TRBV11-2	once	TRBD1	TRBJ1-2
TGTGCCATCAGTGGAGCAGGGGGAAAGAGCTCCTACGAGCAGTACTTC	CAISGAGGKSSYEQYF	TRBV10-3	.	TRBD1	TRBJ2-7
TGTGCCAGTAGTGCCTTGACTAGCGGGAGCTCCTACGAGCAGTACTTC	CASSALTSGSSYEQYF	TRBV19	.	TRBD2	TRBJ2-7
TGCGCCAGCAGCCAAGTTCGACCAGGACTCTATGGCTACACCTTC	CASSQVRPGLYGYTF	TRBV4-1	many	.	TRBJ1-2
TGTGCCAGCAGTGAGGTGGGGGCCCCCCTCTTGGCCAAAAACATTCAGTACTTC	CASSEVGAPLLAKNIQYF	TRBV2	.	.	TRBJ2-4
TGTGCCATCAGTAGACAGGGAAGTGGTAATGAGCAGTTCTTC	CAISRQGSGNEQFF	TRBV10-3	.	TRBD1	TRBJ2-1
TGTGCCAGCATTGACAGGGGCAGTGGCTACACCTTC	CASIDRGSGYTF	TRBV28	few	TRBD1	TRBJ1-2
TGCGCCAGCGCTCCACAGGGGGCACATGAGACCCAGTACTTC	CASAPQGAHETQYF	TRBV5-1	.	TRBD1	TRBJ2-5
TGTGCCAGCAGCTTGGAAGGGACAGGGGTTGAAAAACTGTTTTTT	CASSLEGTGVEKLFF	TRBV5-8	.	TRBD1	TRBJ1-4
TGTGCCAGCAGCTCGTTGGGAGGGACCCAGTACTTC	CASSSLGGTQYF	TRBV11-2	.	.	TRBJ2-5
TGCGCCAGCAGCTTGGCTAGCGGGGGGTACACCGGGGAGCTGTTTTTT	CASSLASGGYTGELFF	TRBV5-1	.	TRBD2	TRBJ2-2
TGTGCCAGCAGTCCAACAGGGGGCAATGGCTACACCTTC	CASSPTGGNGYTF	TRBV27	many	TRBD1	TRBJ1-2
TGTGCCAGCAGCGCAGGTGGGGAGGGACCCTACAATGAGCAGTTCTTC	CASSAGGEGPYNEQFF	TRBV5-8	.	TRBD2	TRBJ2-1
TGTGCTAGCAGCTCAAGCGGGGGGAACACCGGGGAGCTGTTTTTT	CASSSSGGNTGELFF	TRBV7-7	.	TRBD2	TRBJ2-2
TGTGCCAGCAGCACCCCGGGTCCGGGAGGCTACACCTTC	CASSTPGPGGYTF	TRBV2	.	.	TRBJ1-2
TGTGCCAGCAGTTTGGCGGGGAGGGTTGTGTCTAATGAAAAACTGTTTTTT	CASSLAGRVVSNEKLFF	TRBV28	once	.	TRBJ1-4